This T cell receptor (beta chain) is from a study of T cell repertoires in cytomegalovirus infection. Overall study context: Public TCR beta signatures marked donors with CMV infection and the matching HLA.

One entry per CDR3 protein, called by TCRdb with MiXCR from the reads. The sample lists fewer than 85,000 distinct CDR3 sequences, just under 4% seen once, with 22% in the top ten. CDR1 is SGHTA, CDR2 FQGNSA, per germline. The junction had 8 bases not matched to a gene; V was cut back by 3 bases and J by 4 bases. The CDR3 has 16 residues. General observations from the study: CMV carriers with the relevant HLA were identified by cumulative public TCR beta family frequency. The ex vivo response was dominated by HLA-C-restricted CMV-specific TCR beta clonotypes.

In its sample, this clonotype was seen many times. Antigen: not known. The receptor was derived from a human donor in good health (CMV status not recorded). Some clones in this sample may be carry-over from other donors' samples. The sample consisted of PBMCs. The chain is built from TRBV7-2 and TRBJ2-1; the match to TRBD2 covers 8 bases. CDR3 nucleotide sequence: TGTGCCAGCAGCTTCCTCAGCGGGAGTTTATACAATGAGCAGTTCTTC. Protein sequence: CASSFLSGSLYNEQFF.